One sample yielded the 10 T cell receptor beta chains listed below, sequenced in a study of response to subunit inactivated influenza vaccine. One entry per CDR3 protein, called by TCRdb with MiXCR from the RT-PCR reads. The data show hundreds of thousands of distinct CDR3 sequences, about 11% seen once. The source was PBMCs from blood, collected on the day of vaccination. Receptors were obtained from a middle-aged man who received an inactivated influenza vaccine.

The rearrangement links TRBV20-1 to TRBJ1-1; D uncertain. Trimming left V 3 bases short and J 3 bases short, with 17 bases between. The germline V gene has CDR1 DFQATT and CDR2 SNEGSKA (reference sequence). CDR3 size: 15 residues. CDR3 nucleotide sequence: TGCAGTGCTAGGATGTCCAGGCTTCCCTACACTGAAGCTTTCTTT. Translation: CSARMSRLPYTEAFF.

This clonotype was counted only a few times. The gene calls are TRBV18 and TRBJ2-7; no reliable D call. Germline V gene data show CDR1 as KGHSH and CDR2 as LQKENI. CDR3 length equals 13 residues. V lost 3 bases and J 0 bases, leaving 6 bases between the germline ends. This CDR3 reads CASSPAVSYEQYF. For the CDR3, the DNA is TGTGCCAGCTCACCGGCGGTCTCCTACGAGCAGTACTTC.

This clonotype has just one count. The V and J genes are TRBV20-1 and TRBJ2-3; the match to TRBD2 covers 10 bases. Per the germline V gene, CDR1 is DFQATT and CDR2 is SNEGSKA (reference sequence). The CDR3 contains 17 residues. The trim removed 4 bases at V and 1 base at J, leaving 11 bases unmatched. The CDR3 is CSATGTSEVYGTDTQYF. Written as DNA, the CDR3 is TGCAGTGCTACTGGGACTAGCGAGGTCTATGGCACAGATACGCAGTATTTT.

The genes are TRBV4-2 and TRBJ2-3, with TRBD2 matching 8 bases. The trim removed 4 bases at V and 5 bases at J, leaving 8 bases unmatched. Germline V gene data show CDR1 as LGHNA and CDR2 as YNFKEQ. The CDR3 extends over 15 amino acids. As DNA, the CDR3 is TGTGCCAGCAGCCCCTCAGCGGGAGTGAGAGATACGCAGTATTTT. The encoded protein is CASSPSAGVRDTQYF.

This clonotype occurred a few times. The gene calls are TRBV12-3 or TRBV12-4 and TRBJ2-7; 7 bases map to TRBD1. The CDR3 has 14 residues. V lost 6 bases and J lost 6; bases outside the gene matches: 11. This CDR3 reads CASSPRQGVAEQYF. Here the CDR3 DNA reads TGTGCCAGCAGCCCCCGACAGGGAGTGGCCGAGCAGTACTTC.

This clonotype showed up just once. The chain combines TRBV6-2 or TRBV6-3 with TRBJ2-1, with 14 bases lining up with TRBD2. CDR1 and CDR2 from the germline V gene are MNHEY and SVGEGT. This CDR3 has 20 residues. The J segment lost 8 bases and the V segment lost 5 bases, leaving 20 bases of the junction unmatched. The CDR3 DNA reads TGTGCCAGCAGTCGTAAGACTAGCGGGAGGGGCTGGGGCCCAACCTATGAGCAGTTCTTC. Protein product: CASSRKTSGRGWGPTYEQFF.

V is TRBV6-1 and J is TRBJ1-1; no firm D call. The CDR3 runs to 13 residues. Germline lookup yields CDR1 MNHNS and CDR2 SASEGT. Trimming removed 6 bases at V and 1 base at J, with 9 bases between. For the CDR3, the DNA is TGTGCCAGCAGCACGGGAAAGAACACTGAAGCTTTCTTT. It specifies CASSTGKNTEAFF.

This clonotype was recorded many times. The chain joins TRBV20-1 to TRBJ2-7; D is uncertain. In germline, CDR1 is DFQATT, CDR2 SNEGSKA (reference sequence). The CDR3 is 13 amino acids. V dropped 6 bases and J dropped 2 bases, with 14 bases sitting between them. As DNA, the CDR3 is TGCAGTGCGAGGTATGACGTGGCCTACGAGCAGTACTTC. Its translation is CSARYDVAYEQYF.

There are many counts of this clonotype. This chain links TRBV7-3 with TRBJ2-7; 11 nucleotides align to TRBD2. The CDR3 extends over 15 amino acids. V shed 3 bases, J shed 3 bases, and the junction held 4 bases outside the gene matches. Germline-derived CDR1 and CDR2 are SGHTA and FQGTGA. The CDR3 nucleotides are TGTGCCAGCAGCTTGACTAGCGGGACAGTCTACGAGCAGTACTTC. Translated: CASSLTSGTVYEQYF.

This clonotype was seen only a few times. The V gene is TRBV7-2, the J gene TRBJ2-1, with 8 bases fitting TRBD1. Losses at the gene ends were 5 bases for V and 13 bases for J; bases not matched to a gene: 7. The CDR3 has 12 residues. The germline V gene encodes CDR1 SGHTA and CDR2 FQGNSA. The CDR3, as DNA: TGTGCCAGCAGCCCCCGGACAGGGTCCCAGTTCTTC. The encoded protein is CASSPRTGSQFF. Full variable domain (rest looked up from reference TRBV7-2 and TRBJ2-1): GAGVSQSPSNKVTEKGKDVELRCDPISGHTALYWYRQSLGQGLEFLIYFQGNSAPDKSGLPSDRFSAERTGGSVSTLTIQRTQQEDSAVYLCASSPRTGSQFFGPGTRLTVL.